The TCR beta chain under discussion was sequenced for a study of Tregs in tolerant kidney transplant recipients. Some clones are missing from TCRdb's copy, which holds only in-frame ones; the method was immunoSEQ multiplex PCR. The repertoire holds 65,000 to 85,000 clones, with 75% to 95% as singletons. Related graft donors supplied nonmyeloablative bone marrow transplants, and mixed chimerism was transient. V was clipped by 3 bases and J by 5 bases, with 23 bases between them. The CDR3 runs 17 residues. Germline CDR1 and CDR2: SGHTS and YDEGEE. The gene calls are TRBV5-8 and TRBJ2-5; D is possibly TRBD2 (5 bases). The sequenced sample was CD4+ T cells from blood (PBMCs), obtained 24 months after the transplant. The TCR was taken from a human patient who received a combined kidney and bone marrow transplant. The T cells may come from the graft donor. CDR3 in amino acids: CASSSHLTYSSGETQYF. In nucleotides, the CDR3 is TGTGCCAGCAGCTCCCACCTCACCTACAGTTCGGGGGAGACCCAGTACTTC.